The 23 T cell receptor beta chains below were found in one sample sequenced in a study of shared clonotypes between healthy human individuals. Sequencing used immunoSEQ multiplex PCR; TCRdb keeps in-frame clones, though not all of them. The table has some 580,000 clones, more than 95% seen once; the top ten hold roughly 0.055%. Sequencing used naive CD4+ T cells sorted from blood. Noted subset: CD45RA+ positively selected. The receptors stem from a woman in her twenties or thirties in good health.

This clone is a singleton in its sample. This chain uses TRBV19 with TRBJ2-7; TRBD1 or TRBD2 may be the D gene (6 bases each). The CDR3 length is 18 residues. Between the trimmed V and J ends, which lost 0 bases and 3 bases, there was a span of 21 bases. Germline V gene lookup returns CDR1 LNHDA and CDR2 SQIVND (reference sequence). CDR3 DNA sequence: TGTGCCAGTAGTATAGATCATACCCCGTGGGAGGACAGCTACGAGCAGTACTTC. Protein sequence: CASSIDHTPWEDSYEQYF. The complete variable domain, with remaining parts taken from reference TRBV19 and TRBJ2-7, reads DGGITQSPKYLFRKEGQNVTLSCEQNLNHDAMYWYRQDPGQGLRLIYYSQIVNDFQKGDIAEGYSVSREKKESFPLTVTSAQKNPTAFYLCASSIDHTPWEDSYEQYFGPGTRLTVT.

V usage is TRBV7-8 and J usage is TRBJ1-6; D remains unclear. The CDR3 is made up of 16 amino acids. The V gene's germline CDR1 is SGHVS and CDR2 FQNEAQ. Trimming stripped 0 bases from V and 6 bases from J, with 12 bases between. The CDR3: CASSLARLRTNSPLHF. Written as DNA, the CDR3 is TGTGCCAGCAGCTTAGCAAGGTTGAGAACTAATTCACCCCTCCACTTT.

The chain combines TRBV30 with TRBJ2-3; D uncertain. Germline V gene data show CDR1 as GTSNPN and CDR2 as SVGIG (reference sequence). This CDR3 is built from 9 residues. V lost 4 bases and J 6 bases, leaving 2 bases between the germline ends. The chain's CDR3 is CAWTDTQYF. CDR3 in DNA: TGTGCCTGGACCGATACGCAGTATTTT.

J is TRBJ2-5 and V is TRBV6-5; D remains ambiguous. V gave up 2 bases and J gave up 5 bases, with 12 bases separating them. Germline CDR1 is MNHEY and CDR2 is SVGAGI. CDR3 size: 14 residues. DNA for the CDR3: TGTGCCAGCAGTTACGGCCTCAGTAGGGAGACCCAGTACTTC. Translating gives CASSYGLSRETQYF.

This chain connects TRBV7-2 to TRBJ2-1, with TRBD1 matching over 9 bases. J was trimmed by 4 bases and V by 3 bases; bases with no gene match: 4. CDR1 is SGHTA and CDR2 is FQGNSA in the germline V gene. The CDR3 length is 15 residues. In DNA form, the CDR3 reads TGTGCCAGCAGCTTTGGGGACAGGGCTTACAATGAGCAGTTCTTC. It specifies CASSFGDRAYNEQFF.

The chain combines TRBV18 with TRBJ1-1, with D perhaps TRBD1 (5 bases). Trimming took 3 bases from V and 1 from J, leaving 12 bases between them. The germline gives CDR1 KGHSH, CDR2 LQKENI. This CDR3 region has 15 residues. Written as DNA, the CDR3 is TGTGCCAGCTCACCTCCTTCGGGGGGGAACACTGAAGCTTTCTTT. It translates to CASSPPSGGNTEAFF.

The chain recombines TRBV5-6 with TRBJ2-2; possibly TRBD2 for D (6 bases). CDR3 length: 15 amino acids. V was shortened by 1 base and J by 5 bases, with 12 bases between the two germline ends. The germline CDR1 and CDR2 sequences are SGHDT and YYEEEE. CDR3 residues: CASSLLGSMTGELFF. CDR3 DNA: TGTGCCAGCAGCTTGCTCGGGAGTATGACCGGGGAGCTGTTTTTT.

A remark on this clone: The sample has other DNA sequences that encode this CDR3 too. The CDR3: CASSFRESLGYTF. The CDR3 DNA sequence: TGTGCCAGCAGTTTCAGGGAATCGTTGGGCTACACCTTC. This sequence joins TRBV28 and TRBJ1-2; perhaps TRBD1 as D (5 bases). The V end was cut by 3 bases, the J end by 8 bases, with 13 bases between. CDR3 length: 13 residues. The germline gives CDR1 MDHEN, CDR2 SYDVKM.

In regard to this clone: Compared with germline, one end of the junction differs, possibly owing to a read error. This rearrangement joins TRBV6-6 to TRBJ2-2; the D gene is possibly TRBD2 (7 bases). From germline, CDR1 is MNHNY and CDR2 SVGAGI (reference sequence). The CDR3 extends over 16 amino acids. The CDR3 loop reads CASLGAAGENPGELFF. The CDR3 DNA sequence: TGTGCCAGCTTGGGGGCGGCGGGAGAGAACCCCGGGGAGCTGTTTTTT.

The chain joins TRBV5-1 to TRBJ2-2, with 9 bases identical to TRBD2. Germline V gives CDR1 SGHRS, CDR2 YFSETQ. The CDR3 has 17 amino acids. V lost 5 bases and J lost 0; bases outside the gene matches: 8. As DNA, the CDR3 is TGCGCCAGCAGTGTGGCTAGCGGGAAACCGAACACCGGGGAGCTGTTTTTT. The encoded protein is CASSVASGKPNTGELFF.

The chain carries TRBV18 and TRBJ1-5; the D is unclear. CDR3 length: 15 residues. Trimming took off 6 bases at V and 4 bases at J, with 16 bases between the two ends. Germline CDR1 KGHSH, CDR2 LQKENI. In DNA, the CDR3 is TGTGCCAGCTCCCCCATCGGGCAGCTTAATCAGCCCCAGCATTTT. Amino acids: CASSPIGQLNQPQHF.

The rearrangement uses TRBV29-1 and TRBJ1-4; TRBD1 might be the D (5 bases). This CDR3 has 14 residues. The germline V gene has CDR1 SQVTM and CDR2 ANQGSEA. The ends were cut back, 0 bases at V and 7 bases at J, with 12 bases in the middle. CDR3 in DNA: TGCAGCGTTGAAGATGGCAGGGACGGTGAAAAACTGTTTTTT. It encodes CSVEDGRDGEKLFF.

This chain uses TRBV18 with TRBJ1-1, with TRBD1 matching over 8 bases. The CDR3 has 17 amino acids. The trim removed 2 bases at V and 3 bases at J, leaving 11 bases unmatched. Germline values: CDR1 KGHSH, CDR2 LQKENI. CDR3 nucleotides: TGTGCCAGCTCACCAAGGGTGGGGGTACAGGGGGACACTGAAGCTTTCTTT. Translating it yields CASSPRVGVQGDTEAFF.

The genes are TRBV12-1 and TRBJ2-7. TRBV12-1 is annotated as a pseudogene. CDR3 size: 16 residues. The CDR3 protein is CASSFGNRRVGCEQYF. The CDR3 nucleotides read TGTGCCAGCAGCTTTGGTAATAGAAGAGTTGGCTGCGAGCAGTACTTC.

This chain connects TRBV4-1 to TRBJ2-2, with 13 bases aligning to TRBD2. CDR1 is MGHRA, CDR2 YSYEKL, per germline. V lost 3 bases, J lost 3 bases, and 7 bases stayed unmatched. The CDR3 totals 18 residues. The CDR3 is CASSHFLGLAGDTGELFF. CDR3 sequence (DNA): TGCGCCAGCAGCCATTTTTTAGGACTAGCGGGAGACACCGGGGAGCTGTTTTTT.

CDR3 region: CASSLALGVGPRQFF. The CDR3 nucleotides are TGTGCCAGCAGCTTAGCGCTGGGCGTTGGCCCCAGGCAGTTCTTC. The gene calls are TRBV7-9 and TRBJ2-1; D not resolved. The V end was cut by 0 bases, the J end by 12 bases, with 18 bases between. Germline lookup yields CDR1 SEHNR and CDR2 FQNEAQ (reference sequence). This CDR3 has 15 residues. Together with reference TRBV7-9 and TRBJ2-1, the CDR3 gives the full variable domain: DTGVSQNPRHKITKRGQNVTFRCDPISEHNRLYWYRQTLGQGPEFLTYFQNEAQLEKSRLLSDRFSAERPKGSFSTLEIQRTEQGDSAMYLCASSLALGVGPRQFFGPGTRLTVL.

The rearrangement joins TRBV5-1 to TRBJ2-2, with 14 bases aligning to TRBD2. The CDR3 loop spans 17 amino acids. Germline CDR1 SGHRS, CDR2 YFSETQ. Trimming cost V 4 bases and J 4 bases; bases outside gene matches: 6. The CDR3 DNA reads TGCGCCAGCAGCGCGGGACTAGCGGGAGTCGGCACCGGGGAGCTGTTTTTT. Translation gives CASSAGLAGVGTGELFF.

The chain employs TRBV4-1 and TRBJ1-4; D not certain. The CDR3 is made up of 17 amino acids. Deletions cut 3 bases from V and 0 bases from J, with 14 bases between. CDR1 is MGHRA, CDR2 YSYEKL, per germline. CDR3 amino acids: CASSQDLREATNEKLFF. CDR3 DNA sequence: TGCGCCAGCAGCCAGGACCTTCGGGAGGCAACTAATGAAAAACTGTTTTTT.

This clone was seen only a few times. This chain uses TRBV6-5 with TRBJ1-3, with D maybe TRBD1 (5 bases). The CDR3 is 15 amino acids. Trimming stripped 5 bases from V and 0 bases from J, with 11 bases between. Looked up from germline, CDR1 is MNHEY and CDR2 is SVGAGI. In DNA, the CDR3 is TGTGCCAGCAGTCAAGGGGCAGCCTCTGGAAACACCATATATTTT. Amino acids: CASSQGAASGNTIYF.

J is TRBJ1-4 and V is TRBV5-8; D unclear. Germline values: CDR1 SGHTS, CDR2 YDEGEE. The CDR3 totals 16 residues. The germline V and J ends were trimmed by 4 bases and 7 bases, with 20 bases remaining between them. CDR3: CASSPRVFGRREKLFF. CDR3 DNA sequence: TGTGCCAGCAGCCCGAGGGTCTTCGGGAGACGTGAAAAACTGTTTTTT.

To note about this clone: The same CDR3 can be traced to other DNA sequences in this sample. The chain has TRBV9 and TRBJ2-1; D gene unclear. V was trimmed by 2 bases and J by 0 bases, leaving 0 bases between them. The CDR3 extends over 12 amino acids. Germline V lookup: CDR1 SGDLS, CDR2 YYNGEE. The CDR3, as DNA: TGTGCCAGCAGCGTCTCCTACAATGAGCAGTTCTTC. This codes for CASSVSYNEQFF.

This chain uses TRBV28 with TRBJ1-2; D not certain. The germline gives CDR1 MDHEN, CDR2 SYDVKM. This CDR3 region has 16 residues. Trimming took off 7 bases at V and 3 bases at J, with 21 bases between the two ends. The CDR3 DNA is TGTGCCAGCACCGGAGGTGCGCTCTTCTCTGACTATGGCTACACCTTC. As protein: CASTGGALFSDYGYTF.

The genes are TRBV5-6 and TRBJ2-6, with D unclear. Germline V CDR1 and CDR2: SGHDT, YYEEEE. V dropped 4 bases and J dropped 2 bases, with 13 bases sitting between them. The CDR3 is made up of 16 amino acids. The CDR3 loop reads CASSRWFGTGANVLTF. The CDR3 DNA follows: TGTGCCAGCAGCCGATGGTTCGGCACTGGGGCCAACGTCCTGACTTTC.